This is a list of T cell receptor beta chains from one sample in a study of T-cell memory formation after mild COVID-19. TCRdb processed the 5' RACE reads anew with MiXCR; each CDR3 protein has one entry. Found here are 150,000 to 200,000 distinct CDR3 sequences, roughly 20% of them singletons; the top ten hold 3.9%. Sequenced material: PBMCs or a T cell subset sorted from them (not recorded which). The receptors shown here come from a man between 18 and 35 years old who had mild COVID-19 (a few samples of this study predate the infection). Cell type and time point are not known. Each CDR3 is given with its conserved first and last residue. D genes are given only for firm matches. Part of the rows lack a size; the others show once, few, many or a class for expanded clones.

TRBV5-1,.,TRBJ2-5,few,CASSFGGRGETQYF,TGCGCCAGCAGCTTTGGGGGACGGGGAGAGACCCAGTACTTC
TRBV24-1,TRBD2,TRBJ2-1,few,CATRASGATNEQFF,TGTGCCACCAGGGCTAGCGGAGCCACTAATGAGCAGTTCTTC
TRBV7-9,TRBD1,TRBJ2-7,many,CASSLTGDGEQYF,TGTGCCAGCAGCTTGACAGGGGACGGGGAGCAGTACTTC
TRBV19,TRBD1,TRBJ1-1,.,CASSTLDRGLNTEAFF,TGTGCCAGTAGTACCTTGGACAGGGGCCTGAACACTGAAGCTTTCTTT
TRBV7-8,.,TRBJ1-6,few,CASTPVGNSPLHF,TGTGCCAGCACCCCGGTTGGAAATTCACCCCTCCACTTT
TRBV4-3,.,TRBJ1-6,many,CASSRTGTDSPLHF,TGCGCCAGCAGCCGTACAGGGACTGATTCACCCCTCCACTTT
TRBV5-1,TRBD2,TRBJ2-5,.,CASSLSGGAEETQYF,TGCGCCAGCAGCTTAAGCGGGGGGGCGGAGGAGACCCAGTACTTC
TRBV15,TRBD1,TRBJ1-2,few,CATSRVGQGAYYGYTF,TGTGCCACCAGCAGAGTGGGACAGGGGGCGTACTATGGCTACACCTTC
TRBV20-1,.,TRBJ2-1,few,CSASTGRTFYNEQFF,TGCAGTGCTTCGACTGGCCGTACATTCTACAATGAGCAGTTCTTC
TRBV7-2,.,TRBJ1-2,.,CASSWDRGRGRDGYTF,TGTGCCAGCAGCTGGGATAGGGGACGGGGAAGGGATGGCTACACCTTC
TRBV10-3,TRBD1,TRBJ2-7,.,CAASRDRGYEQYF,TGTGCCGCTAGCCGGGACAGGGGCTACGAGCAGTACTTC
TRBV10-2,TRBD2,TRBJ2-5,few,CASGGEETQYF,TGCGCCTCCGGGGGGGAGGAGACCCAGTACTTC
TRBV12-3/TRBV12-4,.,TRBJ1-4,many,CASSLASNEKLFF,TGTGCCAGCAGTTTAGCCAGTAATGAAAAACTGTTTTTT
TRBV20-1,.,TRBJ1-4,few,CSARLGVLNEKLFF,TGCAGTGCTAGACTGGGGGTCCTTAATGAAAAACTGTTTTTT
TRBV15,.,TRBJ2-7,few,CATSRDRWQGTYEQYF,TGTGCCACCAGCAGAGATAGATGGCAGGGAACTTACGAGCAGTACTTC
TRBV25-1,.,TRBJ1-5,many,CASSETASLSNQPQHF,TGTGCCAGCAGTGAAACAGCCAGTCTTAGCAATCAGCCCCAGCATTTT
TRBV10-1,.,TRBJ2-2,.,CASISFRGQKMIGELFF,TGCGCCAGCATATCGTTCAGAGGACAGAAGATGATCGGGGAGCTGTTTTTT
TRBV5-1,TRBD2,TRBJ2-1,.,CASSLFLAGEGEQFF,TGCGCCAGCAGCTTGTTTCTAGCGGGTGAAGGGGAGCAGTTCTTC
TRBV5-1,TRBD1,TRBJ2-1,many,CASSLEGQGIWNEQFF,TGCGCCAGCAGCTTGGAGGGACAGGGGATTTGGAATGAGCAGTTCTTC
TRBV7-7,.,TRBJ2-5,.,CASTPIPGQGSTQYF,TGTGCTAGCACCCCAATTCCGGGGCAGGGTTCGACCCAGTACTTC
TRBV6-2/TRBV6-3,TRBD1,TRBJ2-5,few,CASSYSTGDQETQYF,TGTGCCAGCAGTTACTCTACAGGGGACCAAGAGACCCAGTACTTC
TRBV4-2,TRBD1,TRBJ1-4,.,CASSQDRGFNEKLFF,TGTGCCAGCAGCCAGGACAGGGGGTTTAATGAAAAACTGTTTTTT
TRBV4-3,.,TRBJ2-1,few,CASSSEGPYNEQFF,TGCGCCAGCAGCTCCGAAGGGCCCTACAATGAGCAGTTCTTC
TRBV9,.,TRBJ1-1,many,CASSVHKVSEAFF,TGTGCCAGCAGCGTGCACAAAGTCTCTGAAGCTTTCTTT
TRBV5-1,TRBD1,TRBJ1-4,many,CASSLEGAREKLFF,TGCGCCAGCAGCTTGGAGGGGGCGCGGGAAAAACTGTTTTTT
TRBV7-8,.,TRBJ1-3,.,CASTRLSGRLNTIYF,TGTGCCAGCACCCGACTCTCCGGAAGACTTAACACCATATATTTT